The next 23 T cell receptor beta chains were all read from a single sample in a study of T cells in Graves' hyperthyroidism and ophthalmopathy (dated by TCRdb to between 2018 and 2021). The method was multiplex PCR. Data came from an Illumina HiSeq 2000. Amplification of TCR beta CDR3 regions was carried out from RNA transcripts. The TCR CDR3 was subjected to a first round of RT-PCR using the HTBI primer set and the Qiagen OneStep RT-PCR kit. TCRdb took the public reads, trimmed them with fastp at Q25, ran MiXCR for clone calling and kept in-frame beta chains. A single entry per CDR3 protein holds the most common genes and DNA from its merged rows. This sample holds 610,000 or so distinct CDR3 sequences; roughly 50% were observed only once. The ten largest clones add up to approximately 7.5% of the sample. The specimen was peripheral blood or thyroid tissue (not recorded which). Every receptor here comes from a woman aged 18-29 years with Graves' hyperthyroidism.

The chain employs TRBV19 and TRBJ1-2; D is unresolved. The CDR3 is made up of 13 amino acids. V shed 6 bases and J shed 1 base, with 9 bases lying between them. From germline, CDR1 is LNHDA and CDR2 SQIVND (reference sequence). CDR3 bases: TGTGCCAGTAGCATCGCAGTTAACTATGGCTACACCTTC. Translation: CASSIAVNYGYTF.

The table lists this clonotype with many counts. The gene calls are TRBV12-3 or TRBV12-4 and TRBJ2-2; TRBD2 matches 14 bases. This CDR3 has 18 residues. V was clipped by 6 bases and J by 0 bases; unmatched bases: 6. The CDR3 bases are TGTGCCAGCAGAGTGACTAGCGGGAGGGGAGCGAACACCGGGGAGCTGTTTTTT. It codes for CASRVTSGRGANTGELFF.

The rearrangement links TRBV7-3 to TRBJ2-7; 9 nucleotides align to TRBD1. The CDR3 covers 15 residues. The trim removed 3 bases at V and 7 bases at J, leaving 10 bases unmatched. Germline lookup yields CDR1 SGHTA and CDR2 FQGTGA. The CDR3: CASSLGTGPYNEQYF. For the CDR3, the DNA is TGTGCCAGCAGCTTGGGGACAGGGCCCTACAATGAGCAGTACTTC.

There are many counts of this clonotype. The junction departs from the called germline gene at one end, perhaps through a read error. The V gene is TRBV10-3, the J gene TRBJ2-7; a possible D gene is TRBD2 (6 bases). Germline V gene lookup returns CDR1 ENHRY and CDR2 SYGVKD. This CDR3 comprises 13 residues. CDR3 bases: TGTGCCACCAGTGGCGGGGTTACCTACGAGCAGTACTTC. Translating it yields CATSGGVTYEQYF.

The J gene is TRBJ2-5, the V gene TRBV7-2; TRBD1 agrees at 12 bases. This CDR3 has 15 residues. Trimming removed 2 bases from V and 5 bases from J; junction bases left unmatched: 3. CDR1 is SGHTA, CDR2 FQGNSA, per germline. The CDR3 region has the DNA TGTGCCAGCAGCTTACAGGGACAGGGGGCGGAGACCCAGTACTTC. It specifies CASSLQGQGAETQYF.

The chain employs TRBV7-9 and TRBJ2-5; 7 bases agree with TRBD1. Losses at the gene ends were 3 bases for V and 4 bases for J; bases not matched to a gene: 14. Per germline, CDR1 SEHNR and CDR2 FQNEAQ (reference sequence). The CDR3 is made up of 17 amino acids. DNA of the CDR3: TGTGCCAGCAGCTTGGTAGGGACAGCCACCTCGAGAGAGACCCAGTACTTC. Amino acids: CASSLVGTATSRETQYF.

The genes are TRBV29-1 and TRBJ2-5; tentative D call: TRBD2 (6 bases). CDR3 length: 12 amino acids. Germline CDR1 is SQVTM and CDR2 is ANQGSEA. Deletions cut 8 bases from V and 5 bases from J, with 15 bases between. In DNA form, the CDR3 reads TGCAGCACGACTAGTATAGGGGAGACCCAGTACTTC. Protein: CSTTSIGETQYF. The complete variable domain, with remaining parts taken from reference TRBV29-1 and TRBJ2-5, reads SAVISQKPSRDICQRGTSLTIQCQVDSQVTMMFWYRQQPGQSLTLIATANQGSEATYESGFVIDKFPISRPNLTFSTLTVSNMSPEDSSIYLCSTTSIGETQYFGPGTRLLVL.

This clonotype was picked up many times. The V call is TRBV7-9, the J call TRBJ1-1; 8 bases line up with TRBD1. The CDR3 spans 12 residues. Trimming at V came to 2 bases and at J to 11 bases, leaving 4 bases not matched to a gene. Germline CDR1 reads SEHNR; CDR2 reads FQNEAQ (reference sequence). Here the CDR3 reads CASSLQGADAFF. Here the CDR3 DNA reads TGTGCCAGCAGCTTACAGGGGGCCGATGCTTTCTTT.

The V and J genes are TRBV19 and TRBJ1-5; D is unresolved. The CDR3 runs 12 residues. The V end lost 8 bases, the J end lost 11 bases, and 16 bases lay between the germline ends. Germline values: CDR1 LNHDA, CDR2 SQIVND (reference sequence). This chain's CDR3 is CASSAGAETQHF. The CDR3 bases are TGTGCCAGTTCGGCGGGAGCGGAGACCCAGCATTTT.

The chain combines TRBV7-9 with TRBJ2-5; TRBD1 agrees at 7 bases. The V segment lost 5 bases and the J segment 2 bases; nucleotides outside the gene matches: 11. The length of the CDR3 is 16 residues. Germline V CDR1 and CDR2: SEHNR, FQNEAQ (reference sequence). The CDR3, as DNA: TGTGCCAGCAGCACCGGACAGGAGACGGATCAAGAGACCCAGTACTTC. Encoded protein: CASSTGQETDQETQYF.

The V and J genes are TRBV7-9 and TRBJ1-4; D is unresolved. The V gene's germline CDR1 is SEHNR and CDR2 FQNEAQ (reference sequence). V lost 8 bases to trimming and J lost 6 bases, with 13 bases between them. This CDR3 has 13 residues. CDR3: CASSGGPDEKLFF. The CDR3 DNA reads as TGTGCCAGCTCGGGAGGGCCAGATGAAAAACTGTTTTTT.

The chain has TRBV15 and TRBJ2-7, with D possibly TRBD1 on 5 matching bases. CDR1 and CDR2 from the germline V gene are LNHNV and YYDKDF (reference sequence). V lost 2 bases and J lost 3, with 11 bases in between. This CDR3 has 14 residues. In DNA form, the CDR3 reads TGTGCCACCAGCAGACCTCAGGGTGGCTACGAGCAGTACTTC. It codes for CATSRPQGGYEQYF. The full variable domain, in which reference TRBV15 and TRBJ2-7 provide the parts outside the CDR3, is DAMVIQNPRYQVTQFGKPVTLSCSQTLNHNVMYWYQQKSSQAPKLLFHYYDKDFNNEADTPDNFQSRRPNTSFCFLDIRSPGLGDTAMYLCATSRPQGGYEQYFGPGTRLTVT.

The chain combines TRBV7-4 with TRBJ2-7; 9 nucleotides line up with TRBD1. There are 15 residues in the CDR3. Trimming cost V 4 bases and J 3 bases; bases outside gene matches: 7. Germline V lookup: CDR1 SGHVT, CDR2 SQSDAQ. The CDR3 DNA sequence: TGTGCCAGCAGCTCCAGGACAGGGGTAATCTACGAGCAGTACTTC. Amino acid sequence: CASSSRTGVIYEQYF.

Ten or more counts support this clonotype. The rearrangement links TRBV3-1 to TRBJ2-5; TRBD1 agrees at 7 bases. The CDR3 sequence is 13 residues long. Trimming at V came to 7 bases and at J to 5 bases, leaving 7 bases not matched to a gene. Germline V lookup: CDR1 LGHDT, CDR2 YNNKEL (reference sequence). The CDR3 loop is CASTDRDGETQYF. CDR3 sequence (DNA): TGTGCCAGCACAGACAGGGACGGGGAGACCCAGTACTTC.

The gene calls are TRBV20-1 and TRBJ1-4; 7 bases match TRBD1. The V gene's germline CDR1 is DFQATT and CDR2 SNEGSKA (reference sequence). The junction had 3 bases not matched to a gene; V was cut back by 3 bases and J by 5 bases. This CDR3 is built from 13 residues. CDR3 protein: CSARGQINEKLFF. The CDR3 coding sequence is TGCAGTGCTAGGGGACAGATCAATGAAAAACTGTTTTTT.

A remark on this clonotype: This clone may be a read error of a much larger clone one base away. The chain couples TRBV9 to TRBJ2-2; 8 nucleotides align to TRBD2. CDR3 length: 15 amino acids. Germline V gene lookup returns CDR1 SGDLS and CDR2 YYNGEE. After removal of 0 bases from V and 5 bases from J, the junction contained 3 bases not matched to a gene. CDR3 sequence: CASSVESSGTGELFF. The DNA of the CDR3 is TGTGCCAGCAGCGTAGAGTCTAGCGGGACCGGGGAGCTGTTTTTT.

The table lists this clonotype with many counts. The CDR3 reads CASSLQQGTEAFF. The DNA for the CDR3 is TGTGCCAGCAGTTTACAACAGGGGACCGAAGCTTTCTTT. The V and J genes are TRBV11-3 and TRBJ1-1; 7 positions match TRBD1. CDR3 length equals 13 residues. Germline assignment: CDR1 SGHNT and CDR2 YENEEA. J gave up 8 bases and V 6 bases, and 9 bases lay outside the gene matches.

In its sample, this clonotype was seen many times. This chain links TRBV29-1 with TRBJ1-2, with 10 bases aligning to TRBD1. J gave up 5 bases and V 7 bases, and 10 bases lay outside the gene matches. Germline V gene lookup returns CDR1 SQVTM and CDR2 ANQGSEA. The CDR3 has 14 amino acids. CDR3 amino acids: CSAYGTGDLYGYTF. The CDR3 DNA sequence: TGCAGCGCTTACGGGACAGGGGATCTTTATGGCTACACCTTC.

Of note for this clonotype: The CDR3 does not end in the conserved phenylalanine or tryptophan, so this is likely a read error. Because the CDR3's place on the DNA is in doubt, the DNA is left out and the CDR3 is given as listed by TCRdb. The chain couples TRBV7-2 to TRBJ1-1. The germline gives CDR1 SGHTA, CDR2 FQGNSA. The CDR3 region is 11 residues in length, termini included. The CDR3 region is CASSPRLAGGG.

The V and J genes are TRBV24-1 and TRBJ1-1; possible D gene TRBD1, 5 bases. Trimming cost V 3 bases and J 8 bases, with 12 bases left between them. The CDR3 runs 13 residues. CDR1 and CDR2 from the germline V gene are KGHDR and SFDVKD. CDR3 sequence reads: CATSDVSGTEAFF. DNA for the CDR3: TGTGCCACCAGTGATGTTAGCGGGACCGAAGCTTTCTTT.

Many counts were recorded for this clonotype. The chain links TRBV7-2 to TRBJ2-7, with a tentative D call TRBD2 (5 bases). There are 13 residues in the CDR3. In germline, CDR1 is SGHTA, CDR2 FQGNSA. The V gene lost 3 bases and the J gene lost 3 bases, with 9 bases spanning the gap. The CDR3 spells CASSLEVNYEQYF. The CDR3 DNA sequence: TGTGCCAGCAGCTTGGAGGTAAACTACGAGCAGTACTTC.

The chain combines TRBV12-3 or TRBV12-4 with TRBJ1-2, with 8 bases lining up with TRBD1. The length of the CDR3 is 16 residues. V trimming: 5 bases; J trimming: 2 bases; junction bases outside the gene matches: 10. The CDR3 protein is CASSKPQGQENYGYTF. DNA for the CDR3: TGTGCCAGCAGTAAACCTCAGGGACAGGAGAACTATGGCTACACCTTC.

In this sample, this clonotype turned up a few times. The V call is TRBV27, the J call TRBJ2-7; D might be TRBD2 (5 bases). V lost 7 bases and J 6 bases, leaving 16 bases between the germline ends. From germline, CDR1 is MNHEY and CDR2 SMNVEV (reference sequence). This CDR3 is 13 amino acids long. The CDR3 sequence: CASIRAAGIEQYF. In nucleotides, the CDR3 is TGTGCCAGCATCCGGGCCGCCGGGATCGAGCAGTACTTC.